The following is a TCR beta chain sequence with its context. This sample stems from a study of blood T cell repertoires in COVID-19. Germline CDR1 is SGDLS and CDR2 is YYNGEE. V lost 4 bases, J lost 6 bases, and 13 bases stayed unmatched. The CDR3 runs to 16 residues. Profiled with immunoSEQ multiplex PCR; TCRdb holds only in-frame clones, not every one. The repertoire has a few hundred thousand clones, around nine tenths of them found once; the top ten carry 7.1%. The clonotype comes from a woman aged 70-85 years with active or convalescent COVID-19. Sequenced input: peripheral blood. The chain employs TRBV9 and TRBJ1-2; 9 nucleotides line up with TRBD1. The CDR3 sequence: CASSPETYRGPDGYTF. The CDR3 DNA is TGTGCCAGCAGCCCTGAAACGTACAGGGGGCCCGATGGCTACACCTTC. Combining the CDR3 with reference TRBV9 and TRBJ1-2 gives the whole variable domain DSGVTQTPKHLITATGQRVTLRCSPRSGDLSVYWYQQSLDQGLQFLIQYYNGEERAKGNILERFSAQQFPDLHSELNLSSLELGDSALYFCASSPETYRGPDGYTFGSGTRLTVV.